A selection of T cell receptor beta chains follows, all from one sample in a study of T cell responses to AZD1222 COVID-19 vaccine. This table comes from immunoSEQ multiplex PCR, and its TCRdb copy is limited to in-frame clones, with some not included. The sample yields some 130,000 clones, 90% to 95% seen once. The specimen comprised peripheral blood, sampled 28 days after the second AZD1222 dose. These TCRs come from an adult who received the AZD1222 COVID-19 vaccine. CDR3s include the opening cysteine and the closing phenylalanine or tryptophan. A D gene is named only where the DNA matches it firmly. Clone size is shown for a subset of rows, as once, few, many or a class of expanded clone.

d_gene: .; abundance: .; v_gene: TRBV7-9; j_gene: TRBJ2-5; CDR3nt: TGTGCCAGCAGCTTGGTTTCGGTTCAAGAGACCCAGTACTTC; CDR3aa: CASSLVSVQETQYF
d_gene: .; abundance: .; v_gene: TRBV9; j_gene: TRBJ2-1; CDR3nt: TGTGCCAGCAGCGTAGCAGGGGGGCGATGGGGGAATGAGCAGTTCTTC; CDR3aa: CASSVAGGRWGNEQFF
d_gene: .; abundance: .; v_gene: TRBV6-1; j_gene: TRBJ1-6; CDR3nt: TGTGCCAGCAGTGAAGGAGTAGTTAGCTCCTATAATTCACCCCTCCACTTT; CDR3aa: CASSEGVVSSYNSPLHF
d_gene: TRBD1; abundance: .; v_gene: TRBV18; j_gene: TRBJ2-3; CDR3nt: TGTGCCAGCTCACCGGCACGTTTAGGGGGCCGCACAGATACGCAGTATTTT; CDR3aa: CASSPARLGGRTDTQYF
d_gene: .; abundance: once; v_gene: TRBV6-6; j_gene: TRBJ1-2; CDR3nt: TGTGCCAGCAGTGGGGGTAGGACCGAGGGCTACACCTTC; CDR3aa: CASSGGRTEGYTF
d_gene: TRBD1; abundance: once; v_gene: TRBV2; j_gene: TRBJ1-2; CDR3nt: TGTGCCAGCAGCGCACAGGGGCCTAACTATGGCTACACCTTC; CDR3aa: CASSAQGPNYGYTF
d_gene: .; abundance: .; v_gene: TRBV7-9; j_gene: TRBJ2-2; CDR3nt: TGTGCCAGCAGCTTAAGGGCTCTCCGGTGGGGGAGAGGCACCGGGGAGCTGTTTTTT; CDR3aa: CASSLRALRWGRGTGELFF
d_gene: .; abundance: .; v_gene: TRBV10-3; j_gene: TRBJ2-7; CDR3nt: TGTGCCATCCGAGGAGGGGGTTACGAGCAGTACTTC; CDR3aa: CAIRGGGYEQYF
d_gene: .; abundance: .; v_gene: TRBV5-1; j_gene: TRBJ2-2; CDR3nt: TGCGCCAGCAGCCCCGGGAGTTTCGCGAACACCGGGGAGCTGTTTTTT; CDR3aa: CASSPGSFANTGELFF
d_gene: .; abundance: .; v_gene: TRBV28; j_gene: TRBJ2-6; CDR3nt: TGTGCCAGCAGTTCTAACGGGGTGGAGGGGTACTCTGGGGCCAACGTCCTGACTTTC; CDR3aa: CASSSNGVEGYSGANVLTF
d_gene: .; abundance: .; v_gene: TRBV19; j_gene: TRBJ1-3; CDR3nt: TGTGCCAGTAGTACCACGGGAGGCTCTGGAAACACCATATATTTT; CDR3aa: CASSTTGGSGNTIYF
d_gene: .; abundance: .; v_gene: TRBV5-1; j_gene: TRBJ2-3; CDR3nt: TGCGCCAGCAGCTTGGCAACCGGGGCAGATACGCAGTATTTT; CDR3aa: CASSLATGADTQYF
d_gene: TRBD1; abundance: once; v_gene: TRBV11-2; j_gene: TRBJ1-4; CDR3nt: TGTGCCAGCAGACGGACAGGGCAGGCAAAACTGTTTTTT; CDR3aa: CASRRTGQAKLFF
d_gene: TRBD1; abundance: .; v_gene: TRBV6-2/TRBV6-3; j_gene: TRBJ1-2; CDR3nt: TGTGCCAGCAGTTCCGGGACAGGACTCAATGGCTACACCTTC; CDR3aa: CASSSGTGLNGYTF
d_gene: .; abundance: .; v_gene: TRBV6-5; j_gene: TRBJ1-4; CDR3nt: TGTGCCAGCAGTTATAACCCAGGGACTAATGAAAAACTGTTTTTT; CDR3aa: CASSYNPGTNEKLFF
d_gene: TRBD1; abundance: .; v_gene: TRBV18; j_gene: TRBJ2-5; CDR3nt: TGTGCCAGCTTTGACGGTGACTCGACAGGGGGAGAGACCCAGTACTTC; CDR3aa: CASFDGDSTGGETQYF
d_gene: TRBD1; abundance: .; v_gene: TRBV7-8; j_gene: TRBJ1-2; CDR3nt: TGTGCCAGCAGCGTCGGGACAGCTAACTATGGCTACACCTTC; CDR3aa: CASSVGTANYGYTF
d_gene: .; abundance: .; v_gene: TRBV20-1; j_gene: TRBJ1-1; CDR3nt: TGCAGTGTTCCGACGAACACTGAAGCTTTCTTT; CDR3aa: CSVPTNTEAFF
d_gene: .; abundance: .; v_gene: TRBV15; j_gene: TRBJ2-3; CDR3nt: TGTGCCACCAGCAGAGAAGGAGGTCTAGTAAGTGATACGCAGTATTTT; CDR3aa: CATSREGGLVSDTQYF
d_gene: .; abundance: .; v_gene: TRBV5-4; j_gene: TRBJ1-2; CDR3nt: TGTGCCAGCAGCTTGGGCCGGGCGGACTATGGCTACACCTTC; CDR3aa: CASSLGRADYGYTF
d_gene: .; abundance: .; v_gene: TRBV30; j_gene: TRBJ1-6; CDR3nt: TGTGCCTGGGGTTTAGGTTCACCCCTCCACTTT; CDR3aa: CAWGLGSPLHF
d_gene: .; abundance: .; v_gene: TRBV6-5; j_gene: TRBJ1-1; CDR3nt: TGTGCCAGCGTGAGGGACGGCAATCGGCGGACTGAAGCTTTCTTT; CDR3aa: CASVRDGNRRTEAFF
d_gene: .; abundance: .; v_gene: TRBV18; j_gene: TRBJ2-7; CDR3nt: TGTGCCAGCTCACCGCCCCCAAGCCTCGAGCAGTACTTC; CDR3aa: CASSPPPSLEQYF
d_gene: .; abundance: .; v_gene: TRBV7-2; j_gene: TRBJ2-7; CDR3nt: TGTGCCAGCAGCTTATATGGGTACGAGCAGTACTTC; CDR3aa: CASSLYGYEQYF
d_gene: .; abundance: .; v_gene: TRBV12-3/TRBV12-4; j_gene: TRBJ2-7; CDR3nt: TGTGCCAGTGGTCGGGGAAGCGAGCAGTACTTC; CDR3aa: CASGRGSEQYF
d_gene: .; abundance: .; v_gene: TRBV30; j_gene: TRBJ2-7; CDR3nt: TGTGCCTGGAGTAGGCCAGGGACTCGATCCGACGAGCAGTACTTC; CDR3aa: CAWSRPGTRSDEQYF
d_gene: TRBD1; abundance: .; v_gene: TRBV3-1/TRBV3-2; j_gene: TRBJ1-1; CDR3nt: TGTGCCAGCAGCCTCCGGACAGGGATTAGATCTGAAGCTTTCTTT; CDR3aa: CASSLRTGIRSEAFF
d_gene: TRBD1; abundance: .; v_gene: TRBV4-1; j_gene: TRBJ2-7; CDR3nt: TGCGCCAGCAGCCTCACGACAGGGGGCTACGAGCAGTACTTC; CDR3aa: CASSLTTGGYEQYF
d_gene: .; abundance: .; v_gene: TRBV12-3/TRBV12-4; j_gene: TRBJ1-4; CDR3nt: TGTGCCATCACGCAGGTATATGGTGAAAAACTGTTTTTT; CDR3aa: CAITQVYGEKLFF
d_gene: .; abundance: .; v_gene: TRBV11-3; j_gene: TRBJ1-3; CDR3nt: TGTGCCAGCACCCCCGACCGGTGGGTTTCCTCTGGAAACACCATATATTTT; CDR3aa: CASTPDRWVSSGNTIYF
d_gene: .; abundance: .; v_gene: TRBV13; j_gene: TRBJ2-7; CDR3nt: TGTGCCAGCAGCCCTAAGGGGGGGGGAGCCTACGAGCAGTACTTC; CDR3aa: CASSPKGGGAYEQYF
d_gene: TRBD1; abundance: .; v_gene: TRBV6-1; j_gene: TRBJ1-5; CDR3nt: TGTGCCAGCAGTGAAGCGACAGGGGCCGGCAATCAGCCCCAGCATTTT; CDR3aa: CASSEATGAGNQPQHF
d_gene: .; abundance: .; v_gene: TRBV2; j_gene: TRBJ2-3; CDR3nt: TGTGCCAGCAGTTCTTTGACTAGCACAGATACGCAGTATTTT; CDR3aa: CASSSLTSTDTQYF
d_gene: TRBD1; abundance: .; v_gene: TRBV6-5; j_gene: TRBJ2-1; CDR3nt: TGTGCCAGCAGTCCCGGACAGGGGTACAATGAGCAGTTCTTC; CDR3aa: CASSPGQGYNEQFF
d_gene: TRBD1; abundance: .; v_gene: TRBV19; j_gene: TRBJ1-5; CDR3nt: TGTGCCAGTAACGCCGGGACAGGGGTAGGAGGATATCAGCCCCAGCATTTT; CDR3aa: CASNAGTGVGGYQPQHF
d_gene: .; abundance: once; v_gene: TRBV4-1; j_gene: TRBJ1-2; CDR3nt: TGCGCCAGCAGCCACTTAGGGACGGGGATCGGCTACACCTTC; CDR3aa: CASSHLGTGIGYTF
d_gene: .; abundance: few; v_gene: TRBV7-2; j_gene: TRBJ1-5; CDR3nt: TGTGCCAGCAGCTTAGGTAGTTATCAGCCCCAGCATTTT; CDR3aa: CASSLGSYQPQHF
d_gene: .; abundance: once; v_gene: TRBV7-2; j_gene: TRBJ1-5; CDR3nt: TGTGCCAGCAGCCGGACCCTACAGCCGGGCAATCAGCCCCAGCATTTT; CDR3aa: CASSRTLQPGNQPQHF
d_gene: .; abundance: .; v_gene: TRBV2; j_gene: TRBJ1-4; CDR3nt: TGTGCCAGCAGTGCCCCAGGGGTTGGTGAAAAACTGTTTTTT; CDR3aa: CASSAPGVGEKLFF
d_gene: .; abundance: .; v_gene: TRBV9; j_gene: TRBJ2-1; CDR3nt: TGTGCCAGCAGCGTAGAGGGTGGGGGTTCTAATGAGCAGTTCTTC; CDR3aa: CASSVEGGGSNEQFF